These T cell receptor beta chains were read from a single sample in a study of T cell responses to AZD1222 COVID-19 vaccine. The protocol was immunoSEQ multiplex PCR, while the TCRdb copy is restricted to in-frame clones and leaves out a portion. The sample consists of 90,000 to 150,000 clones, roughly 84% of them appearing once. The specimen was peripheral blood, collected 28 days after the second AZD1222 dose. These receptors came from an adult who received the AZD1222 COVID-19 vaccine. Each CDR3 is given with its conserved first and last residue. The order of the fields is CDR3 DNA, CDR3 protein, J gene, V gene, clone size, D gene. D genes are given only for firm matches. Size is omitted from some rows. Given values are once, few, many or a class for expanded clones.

TGTGCCAGCAGACTCAGGGAACTAATGAACACTGAAGCTTTCTTT	CASRLRELMNTEAFF	TRBJ1-1	TRBV6-6	.	.
TGTGCCAGCTCATCGGGGACAGGGGGCGTCGACGAGCAGTACTTC	CASSSGTGGVDEQYF	TRBJ2-7	TRBV18	.	TRBD1
TGTGCCACCAGCAGGGACAGGGGGCGGACTGAAGCTTTCTTT	CATSRDRGRTEAFF	TRBJ1-1	TRBV15	.	TRBD1
TGTGCCAGCTGCACATCCCCCCTAGCGAGCTACGAGCAGTACTTC	CASCTSPLASYEQYF	TRBJ2-7	TRBV2	.	.
TGTGCTAGTGGCTCTATAGCGGGAGGGCCGGGCACCGGGGAGCTGTTTTTT	CASGSIAGGPGTGELFF	TRBJ2-2	TRBV12-5	.	TRBD2
TGTGCCAGCTCGGGTGGGGGGATGTATAATTCACCCCTCCACTTT	CASSGGGMYNSPLHF	TRBJ1-6	TRBV6-5	.	.
TGTGCCAGCAGTTTCGGCACTGAAGCTTTCTTT	CASSFGTEAFF	TRBJ1-1	TRBV6-5	.	.
TGTGCCAGCAGCCCAGGGGCAAGGGGTCCCTACAATGAGCAGTTCTTC	CASSPGARGPYNEQFF	TRBJ2-1	TRBV7-9	once	.
TGTGCTTTTCATGGCTACACCTTC	CAFHGYTF	TRBJ1-2	TRBV30	few	.
TGTGCCAGCAGCGGCAGGCGAGGAAAACTGTTTTTT	CASSGRRGKLFF	TRBJ1-4	TRBV7-9	.	.
TGTGCCAGCAGCTTGGGACAGGCAAGCTCTGGAAACACCATATATTTT	CASSLGQASSGNTIYF	TRBJ1-3	TRBV5-8	.	.
TGTGCCAGCAGCTCCGGGACAGGGGCGGCCTACGAGCAGTACTTC	CASSSGTGAAYEQYF	TRBJ2-7	TRBV9	.	TRBD1
TGTGCCAGCAGTGCGGGGACAGAGGGCTCGGGAAACACCATATATTTT	CASSAGTEGSGNTIYF	TRBJ1-3	TRBV2	.	TRBD1
TGTGCCACCGGGGAAGACAGAATTGGCTACACCTTC	CATGEDRIGYTF	TRBJ1-2	TRBV24-1	few	.
TGTGCCAGCAGCCAAGATTACGGGAGGATCTATGGCTACACCTTC	CASSQDYGRIYGYTF	TRBJ1-2	TRBV3-1/TRBV3-2	.	.
TGCGCCAGCAGCCAAGTGGGCGATAGGTGGTTCTTC	CASSQVGDRWFF	TRBJ2-1	TRBV4-1	.	.
TGTGCCAGCAGCTTGTTAAGAAATTCACCCCTCCACTTT	CASSLLRNSPLHF	TRBJ1-6	TRBV5-6	.	.
TGTGCCAGCAGTTACTCCTCAGGGGCGCAAGGAAACACCATATATTTT	CASSYSSGAQGNTIYF	TRBJ1-3	TRBV6-5	.	.
TGTGCCAGCAGTTTAGGAGGGCAGAGGGGCTACACCTTC	CASSLGGQRGYTF	TRBJ1-2	TRBV12-3/TRBV12-4	few	.
TGTGCCAGCAGCGCCCTCCGGGGCCCACGAGCCGGGGAGCTGTTTTTT	CASSALRGPRAGELFF	TRBJ2-2	TRBV9	.	.
TGTGCCAGCAGTGACGGGTCAGGGGGCCTCTACAATGAGCAGTTCTTC	CASSDGSGGLYNEQFF	TRBJ2-1	TRBV6-4	.	TRBD1
TGCGCCAGCAGCTGGGAGGGGTCCAACTATGGCTACACCTTC	CASSWEGSNYGYTF	TRBJ1-2	TRBV5-1	.	.